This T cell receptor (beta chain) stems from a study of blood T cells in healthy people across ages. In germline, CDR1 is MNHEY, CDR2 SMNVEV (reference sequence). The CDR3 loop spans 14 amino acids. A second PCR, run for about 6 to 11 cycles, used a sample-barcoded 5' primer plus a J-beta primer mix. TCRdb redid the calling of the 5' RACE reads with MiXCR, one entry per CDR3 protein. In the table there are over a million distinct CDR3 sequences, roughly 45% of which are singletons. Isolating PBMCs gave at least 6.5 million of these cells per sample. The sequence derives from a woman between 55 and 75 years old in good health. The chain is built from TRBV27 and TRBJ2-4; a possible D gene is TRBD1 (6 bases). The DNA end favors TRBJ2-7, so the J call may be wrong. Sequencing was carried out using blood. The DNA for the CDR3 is TGTGCCAGCAGTGGCGGACAGAAACCCTACGAGCAGTACTTC. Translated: CASSGGQKPYEQYF.